This passage covers 15 T cell receptor beta chains from one sample sequenced in a study of blood T cells in healthy people across ages. A second PCR, run for about 6 to 12 cycles, used a sample-barcoded 5' primer plus a J-beta primer mix. MiXCR was run by TCRdb on the 5' RACE reads, yielding one entry per CDR3 protein. The data contain some 1.7 million distinct CDR3 sequences, 28% of them seen just once; the ten biggest clones take up roughly 8%. Specimen: blood. The receptors shown here come from a woman aged 30 to 39 in good health.

In this sample, this clonotype turned up a few times. V usage is TRBV10-3 and J usage is TRBJ1-2; D gene ambiguous. The CDR3 consists of 12 residues. The germline CDR1 and CDR2 sequences are ENHRY and SYGVKD. V gave up 4 bases and J gave up 6 bases, with 9 bases separating them. The CDR3 DNA is TGTGCCATCAGTGTCGAGGGAAATGGCTACACCTTC. Residues: CAISVEGNGYTF.

J is TRBJ1-1 and V is TRBV20-1; no clear D gene. This CDR3 has 14 residues. Per germline, CDR1 DFQATT and CDR2 SNEGSKA (reference sequence). V lost 4 bases, J lost 4 bases, and 16 bases lay in between. Here the CDR3 DNA reads TGCAGTGCTACCTCACGGGAGGGCGCCACTGAAGCTTTCTTT. It specifies CSATSREGATEAFF.

The chain couples TRBV25-1 to TRBJ2-4, with 8 bases fitting TRBD2. The closer fit of TRBJ2-7 to the DNA end suggests the J call may be wrong. The CDR3 contains 15 residues. Germline loops: CDR1 MGHDK, CDR2 SYGVNS. The CDR3 sequence: CASTPYSGGADEQYF. The DNA of the CDR3 is TGTGCCAGCACTCCCTATTCGGGGGGGGCCGACGAGCAGTACTTC.

V and J are TRBV27 and TRBJ2-1; the D gene could be TRBD1 or TRBD2 (5 bases each). V dropped 6 bases and J dropped 8 bases, with 17 bases sitting between them. The length of the CDR3 is 14 residues. Germline assignment: CDR1 MNHEY and CDR2 SMNVEV (reference sequence). CDR3 protein: CASRPGPTYDEQFF. CDR3 in DNA: TGTGCCAGCAGACCGGGACCGACGTACGATGAGCAGTTCTTC.

Worth noting for this clonotype: This sequence may be a read error, since a much larger clone differs from it by one base. The V gene is TRBV20-1, the J gene TRBJ2-7; TRBD1 or TRBD2 may be the D gene (6 bases each). Germline CDR1 DFQATT, CDR2 SNEGSKA (reference sequence). This CDR3 region has 14 residues. The CDR3 is CRATPEGGRYEQYF. The CDR3 bases are TGCCGTGCTACCCCGGAAGGGGGGAGGTACGAGCAGTACTTC.

This clonotype appeared many times. J is TRBJ2-7 and V is TRBV7-2; the D is unclear. Germline V gene sequence: CDR1 SGHTA, CDR2 FQGNSA. The V end lost 4 bases, the J end lost 1 base, and 11 bases lay between the germline ends. This CDR3 region has 14 residues. CDR3 coding DNA: TGTGCCAGCAGCTCGCAGACTGGGTCCTACGAGCAGTACTTC. This translates into CASSSQTGSYEQYF.

The genes are TRBV5-4 and TRBJ2-3; 7 bases are shared with TRBD1. Germline V gene lookup returns CDR1 SGHNT and CDR2 YYREEE (reference sequence). The V and J ends lost 3 bases and 3 bases, in that order; junction bases with no gene match: 7. This CDR3 has 15 residues. The chain's CDR3 is CASSYDRVPTDTQYF. Here the CDR3 DNA reads TGTGCCAGCAGCTACGACAGGGTCCCTACAGATACGCAGTATTTT.

The chain has TRBV7-6 and TRBJ2-7; D unclear. Germline V gives CDR1 SGHVS, CDR2 FNYEAQ. V lost 4 bases and J lost 6, with 10 bases in between. CDR3 length: 12 amino acids. This CDR3 reads CASSSLSAEQYF. The CDR3 nucleotides read TGTGCCAGCAGCTCGCTTTCCGCCGAGCAGTACTTC.

CDR3 sequence reads: CASTPSPGTGELFF. The CDR3 nucleotides read TGTGCCAGCACTCCCTCCCCCGGGACCGGGGAGCTGTTTTTT. V gene TRBV7-3 combines with J gene TRBJ2-2; D is unresolved. Deletions cut 7 bases from V and 5 bases from J, with 14 bases between. CDR1 and CDR2 from the germline V gene are SGHTA and FQGTGA. The CDR3 runs 14 residues.

The table lists this clonotype with a few counts. The rearrangement links TRBV6-5 to TRBJ2-5, with 13 nucleotides matching TRBD2. The CDR3 loop spans 14 amino acids. Germline lookup yields CDR1 MNHEY and CDR2 SVGAGI. Trimming took 2 bases from V and 10 from J; bases not matched to a gene: 4. The CDR3 reads CASSYQRLAGGQYF. The CDR3 DNA follows: TGTGCCAGCAGTTACCAAAGACTAGCGGGGGGCCAGTACTTC.

The chain has TRBV5-1 and TRBJ2-7; tentatively, D is TRBD1 (6 bases). Germline V gives CDR1 SGHRS, CDR2 YFSETQ. V lost 2 bases, J lost 5 bases, and 17 bases lay in between. The CDR3 spans 15 residues. The CDR3 nucleotides are TGCGCCAGCAGCTTTTGCCGGGACACGCCCGACGAGCAGTACTTC. This codes for CASSFCRDTPDEQYF. The whole variable domain, filled in from reference TRBV5-1 and TRBJ2-7, reads KAGVTQTPRYLIKTRGQQVTLSCSPISGHRSVSWYQQTPGQGLQFLFEYFSETQRNKGNFPGRFSGRQFSNSRSEMNVSTLELGDSALYLCASSFCRDTPDEQYFGPGTRLTVT.

This clonotype was observed many times. The CDR3 coding sequence is TGCAGCGTTGTTACTCGTCACTCCTACGAGCAGTACTTC. Translated: CSVVTRHSYEQYF. The chain employs TRBV29-1 and TRBJ2-7; the D is unclear. Trimming took off 4 bases at V and 0 bases at J, with 10 bases between the two ends. The V gene's germline CDR1 is SQVTM and CDR2 ANQGSEA. The length of the CDR3 is 13 residues.

The chain joins TRBV27 to TRBJ2-2; TRBD2 aligns across 14 bases. The J segment lost 13 bases and the V segment lost 5 bases, leaving 12 bases of the junction unmatched. Germline V gene data show CDR1 as MNHEY and CDR2 as SMNVEV (reference sequence). This CDR3 has 16 amino acids. DNA of the CDR3: TGTGCCAGCAGTAAACCCGGGACTAGCGGGGGTGAGCGGCTGTTTTTT. Its protein product is CASSKPGTSGGERLFF.

This clonotype came up a few times. V gene TRBV29-1 combines with J gene TRBJ2-5; D might be TRBD2 (5 bases). Germline lookup yields CDR1 SQVTM and CDR2 ANQGSEA. The CDR3 length is 12 residues. Trimming left V 2 bases short and J 5 bases short, with 9 bases between. The CDR3 sequence: CSVEPTGETQYF. The CDR3 DNA reads as TGCAGCGTTGAACCGACGGGGGAGACCCAGTACTTC.

Only a few counts were recorded for this clonotype. The genes are TRBV20-1 and TRBJ2-3; tentatively, D is TRBD2 (5 bases). Germline CDR1 and CDR2: DFQATT and SNEGSKA (reference sequence). V shed 3 bases and J shed 8 bases, with 12 bases lying between them. The CDR3 is 12 residues long. CDR3 coding DNA: TGCAGTGCTAGGGTTCGAGGGCGTACGCAGTATTTT. It codes for CSARVRGRTQYF.